This T cell receptor beta chain is from a study of blood T cell repertoires in COVID-19. As for the study in general: Researchers got acute and convalescent COVID-19 samples from the United States, Italy and Spain.

Germline lookup yields CDR1 SGHTA and CDR2 FQGNSA. Trimming took off 1 base at V and 7 bases at J, with 17 bases between the two ends. The CDR3 extends over 16 amino acids. Original analysis: Amplification of reference gene primers provided the estimated nucleated cell counts. Assay used: immunoSEQ multiplex PCR; TCRdb lists only in-frame clones, some missing. V, J and clone size are those of that table, while D and trimming were read from the DNA. The sample lists approximately 240,000 clones, approximately 90% occurring once. J is TRBJ2-1 and V is TRBV7-2, with a tentative D call TRBD1 (5 bases). The sample was peripheral blood. This receptor was obtained from a woman aged 40 to 50 who had recovered from COVID-19. The CDR3 sequence: CASSLERTFKGNEQFF. In DNA form, the CDR3 reads TGTGCCAGCAGCTTAGAACGGACCTTCAAGGGGAATGAGCAGTTCTTC.